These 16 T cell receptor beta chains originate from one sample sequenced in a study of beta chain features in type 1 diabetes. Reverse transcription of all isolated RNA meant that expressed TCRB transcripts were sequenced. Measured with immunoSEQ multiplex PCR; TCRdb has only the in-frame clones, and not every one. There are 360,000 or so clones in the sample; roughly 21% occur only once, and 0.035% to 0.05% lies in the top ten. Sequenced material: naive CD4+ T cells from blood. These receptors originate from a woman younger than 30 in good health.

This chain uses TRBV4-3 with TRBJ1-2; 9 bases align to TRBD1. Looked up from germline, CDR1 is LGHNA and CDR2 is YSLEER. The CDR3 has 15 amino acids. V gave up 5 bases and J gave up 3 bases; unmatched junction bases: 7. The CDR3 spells CASSEAWDRDYGYTF. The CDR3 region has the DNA TGCGCCAGCAGCGAAGCCTGGGACAGGGACTATGGCTACACCTTC.

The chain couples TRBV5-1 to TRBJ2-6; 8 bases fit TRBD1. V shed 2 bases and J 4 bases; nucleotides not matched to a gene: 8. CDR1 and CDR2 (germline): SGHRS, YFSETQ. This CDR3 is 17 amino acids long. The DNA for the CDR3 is TGCGCCAGCAGCTTTATCCAGGGGGCGGACGGGGCCAACGTCCTGACTTTC. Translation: CASSFIQGADGANVLTF.

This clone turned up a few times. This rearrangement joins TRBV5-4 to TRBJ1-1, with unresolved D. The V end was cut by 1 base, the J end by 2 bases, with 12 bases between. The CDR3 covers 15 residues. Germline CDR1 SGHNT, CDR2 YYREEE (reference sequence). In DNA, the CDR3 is TGTGCCAGCAGCTTGTTCGGCAGACTAAACACTGAAGCTTTCTTT. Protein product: CASSLFGRLNTEAFF.

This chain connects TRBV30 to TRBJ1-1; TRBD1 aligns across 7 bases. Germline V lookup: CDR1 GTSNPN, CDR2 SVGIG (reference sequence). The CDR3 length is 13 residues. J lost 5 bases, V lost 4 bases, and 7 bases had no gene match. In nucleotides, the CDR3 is TGTGCCTGGAATTACAGGGGTGGAACTGAAGCTTTCTTT. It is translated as CAWNYRGGTEAFF.

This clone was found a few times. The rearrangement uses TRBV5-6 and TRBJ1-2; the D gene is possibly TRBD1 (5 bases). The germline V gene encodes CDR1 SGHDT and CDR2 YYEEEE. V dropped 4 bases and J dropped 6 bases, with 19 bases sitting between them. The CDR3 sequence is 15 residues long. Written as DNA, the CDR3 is TGTGCCAGCAGCAAACGGGGGGGTAGGCTCAATGGCTACACCTTC. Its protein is CASSKRGGRLNGYTF.

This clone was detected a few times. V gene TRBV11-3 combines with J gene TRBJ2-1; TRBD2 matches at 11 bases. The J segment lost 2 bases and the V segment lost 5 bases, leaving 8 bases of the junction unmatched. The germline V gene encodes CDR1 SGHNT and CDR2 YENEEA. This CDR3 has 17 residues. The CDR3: CASSPTQLAGAYNEQFF. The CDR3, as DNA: TGTGCCAGCAGCCCTACTCAACTAGCGGGGGCCTACAATGAGCAGTTCTTC. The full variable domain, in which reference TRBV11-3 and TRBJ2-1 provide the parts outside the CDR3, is EAGVVQSPRYKIIEKKQPVAFWCNPISGHNTLYWYLQNLGQGPELLIRYENEEAVDDSQLPKDRFSAERLKGVDSTLKIQPAELGDSAVYLCASSPTQLAGAYNEQFFGPGTRLTVL.

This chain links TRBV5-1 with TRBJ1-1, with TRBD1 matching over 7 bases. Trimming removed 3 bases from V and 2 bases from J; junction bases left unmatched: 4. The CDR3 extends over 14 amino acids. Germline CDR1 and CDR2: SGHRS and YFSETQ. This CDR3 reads CASSSTGDNTEAFF. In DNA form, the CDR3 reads TGCGCCAGCAGCTCTACAGGGGACAACACTGAAGCTTTCTTT. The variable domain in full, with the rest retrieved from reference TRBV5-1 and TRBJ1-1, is KAGVTQTPRYLIKTRGQQVTLSCSPISGHRSVSWYQQTPGQGLQFLFEYFSETQRNKGNFPGRFSGRQFSNSRSEMNVSTLELGDSALYLCASSSTGDNTEAFFGQGTRLTVV.

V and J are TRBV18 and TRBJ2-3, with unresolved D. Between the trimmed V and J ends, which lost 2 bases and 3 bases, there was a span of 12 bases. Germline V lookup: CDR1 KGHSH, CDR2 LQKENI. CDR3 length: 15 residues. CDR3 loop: CASSPVHSRTDTQYF. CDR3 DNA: TGTGCCAGCTCACCAGTTCATTCTAGGACAGATACGCAGTATTTT. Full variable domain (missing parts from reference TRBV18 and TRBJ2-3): NAGVMQNPRHLVRRRGQEARLRCSPMKGHSHVYWYRQLPEEGLKFMVYLQKENIIDESGMPKERFSAEFPKEGPSILRIQQVVRGDSAAYFCASSPVHSRTDTQYFGPGTRLTVL.

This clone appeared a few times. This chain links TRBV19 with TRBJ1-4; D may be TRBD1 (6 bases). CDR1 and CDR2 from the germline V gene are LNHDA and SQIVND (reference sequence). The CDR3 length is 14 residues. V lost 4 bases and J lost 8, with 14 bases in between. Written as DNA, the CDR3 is TGTGCCAGTAGTACCGGGACACTTCCCGAAAAACTGTTTTTT. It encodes CASSTGTLPEKLFF.

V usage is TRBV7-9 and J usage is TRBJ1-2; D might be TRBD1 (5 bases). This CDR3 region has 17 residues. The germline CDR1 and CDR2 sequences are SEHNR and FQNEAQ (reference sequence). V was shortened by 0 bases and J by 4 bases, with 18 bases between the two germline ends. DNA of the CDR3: TGTGCCAGCAGCTTAGCCCCCTCCCGCAGGGATGGCTATGGCTACACCTTC. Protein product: CASSLAPSRRDGYGYTF.

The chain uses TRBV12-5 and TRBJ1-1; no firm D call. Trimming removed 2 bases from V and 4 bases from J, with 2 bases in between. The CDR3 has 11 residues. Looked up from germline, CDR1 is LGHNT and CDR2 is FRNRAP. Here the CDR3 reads CASGLLTEAFF. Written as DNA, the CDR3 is TGTGCTAGTGGTTTGCTCACTGAAGCTTTCTTT. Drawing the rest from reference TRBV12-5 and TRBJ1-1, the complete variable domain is DARVTQTPRHKVTEMGQEVTMRCQPILGHNTVFWYRQTMMQGLELLAYFRNRAPLDDSGMPKDRFSAEMPDATLATLKIQPSEPRDSAVYFCASGLLTEAFFGQGTRLTVV.

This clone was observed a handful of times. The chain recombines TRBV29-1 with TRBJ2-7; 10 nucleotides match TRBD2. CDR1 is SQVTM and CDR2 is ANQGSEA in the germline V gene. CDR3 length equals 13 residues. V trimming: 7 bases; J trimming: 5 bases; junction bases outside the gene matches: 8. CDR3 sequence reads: CSALLAGLHEQYF. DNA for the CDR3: TGCAGCGCTTTACTAGCGGGACTCCACGAGCAGTACTTC.

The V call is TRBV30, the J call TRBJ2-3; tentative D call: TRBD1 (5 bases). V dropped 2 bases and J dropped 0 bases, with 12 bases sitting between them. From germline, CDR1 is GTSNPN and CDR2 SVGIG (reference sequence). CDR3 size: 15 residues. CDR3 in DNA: TGTGCCTGGAGTTCAGACAGACTTAGCACAGATACGCAGTATTTT. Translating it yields CAWSSDRLSTDTQYF.

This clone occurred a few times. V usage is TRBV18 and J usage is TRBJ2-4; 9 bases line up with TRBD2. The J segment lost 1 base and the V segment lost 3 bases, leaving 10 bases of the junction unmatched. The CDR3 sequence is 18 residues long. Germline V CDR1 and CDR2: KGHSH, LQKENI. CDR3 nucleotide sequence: TGTGCCAGCTCACCCCTCGCCCTAGCGGGAAGTGCCAAAAACATTCAGTACTTC. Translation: CASSPLALAGSAKNIQYF. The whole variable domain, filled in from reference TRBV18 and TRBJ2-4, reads NAGVMQNPRHLVRRRGQEARLRCSPMKGHSHVYWYRQLPEEGLKFMVYLQKENIIDESGMPKERFSAEFPKEGPSILRIQQVVRGDSAAYFCASSPLALAGSAKNIQYFGAGTRLSVL.

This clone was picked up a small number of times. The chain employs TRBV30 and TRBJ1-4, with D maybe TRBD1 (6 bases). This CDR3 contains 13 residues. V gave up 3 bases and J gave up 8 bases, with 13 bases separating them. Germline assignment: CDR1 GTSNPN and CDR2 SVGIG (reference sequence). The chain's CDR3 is CAWRWQGREKLFF. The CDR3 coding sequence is TGTGCCTGGAGATGGCAGGGGCGGGAAAAACTGTTTTTT.

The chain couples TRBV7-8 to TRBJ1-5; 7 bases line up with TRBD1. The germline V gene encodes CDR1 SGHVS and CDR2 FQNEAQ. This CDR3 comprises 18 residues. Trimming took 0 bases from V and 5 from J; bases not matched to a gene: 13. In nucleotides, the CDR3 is TGTGCCAGCAGCTTAGCGCCACAGGGGACACGGGCATATCAGCCCCAGCATTTT. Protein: CASSLAPQGTRAYQPQHF.